Below are 3 T cell receptor beta chains sequenced from a single sample in a study of PD-L1 blockade in urothelial cancer. Libraries were prepared by immunoSEQ multiplex PCR; TCRdb keeps only in-frame clonotypes and omits some of them. This repertoire shows approximately 70,000 clones, 84% found once; its top ten account for over 8.5%. Time point given: pretreatment peripheral blood. The sample here was PBMCs, taken around atezolizumab (anti-PD-L1) treatment. The receptors come from a woman aged 65 to 85 with urothelial cancer.

This chain joins TRBV7-2 and TRBJ2-7; TRBD1 matches at 9 bases. This CDR3 is built from 18 residues. The V gene end was trimmed by 2 bases and the J gene end by 4 bases; junction bases not matched to a gene: 15. The V gene's germline CDR1 is SGHTA and CDR2 FQGNSA. CDR3 bases: TGTGCCAGCAGCTTAAGTATTATAGGACAGGGGAATCAGTACGAGCAGTACTTC. This encodes CASSLSIIGQGNQYEQYF.

The chain joins TRBV19 to TRBJ2-4, with a weak D call TRBD1 (6 bases). CDR1 LNHDA and CDR2 SQIVND come from the germline V gene (reference sequence). The CDR3 length is 12 residues. With 7 bases removed from V and 7 bases from J, the gap between germline ends came to 11 bases. CDR3 in DNA: TGTGCCAGTAAAGGACAGTCCAACATTCAGTACTTC. It is translated as CASKGQSNIQYF.

The rearrangement uses TRBV30 and TRBJ2-3; D is possibly TRBD2 (6 bases). The germline V and J ends were trimmed by 0 bases and 0 bases, with 10 bases remaining between them. The CDR3 has 15 amino acids. Germline loops: CDR1 GTSNPN, CDR2 SVGIG (reference sequence). The DNA of the CDR3 is TGTGCCTGGAGTGTACGCGGGATCAGCACAGATACGCAGTATTTT. Translated: CAWSVRGISTDTQYF. The variable domain in full, with the rest retrieved from reference TRBV30 and TRBJ2-3, is SQTIHQWPATLVQPVGSPLSLECTVEGTSNPNLYWYRQAAGRGLQLLFYSVGIGQISSEVPQNLSASRPQDRQFILSSKKLLLSDSGFYLCAWSVRGISTDTQYFGPGTRLTVL.